Given below is one TCR beta chain in context. The CDR3 spans 16 residues. Germline V gives CDR1 SEHNR, CDR2 FQNEAQ (reference sequence). The sample belongs to a study of monozygotic twins with inflammatory bowel disease. TCRdb re-called the 5' RACE reads; every CDR3 protein appears as one record, without DNA. The table lists about 210,000 distinct CDR3 sequences. Input material: blood. V gene TRBV7-9 combines with J gene TRBJ1-4; with no DNA, the TCRdb D assignment of TRBD1 cannot be verified. The sequence was collected from a human donor with ulcerative colitis or Crohn's disease, or a healthy co-twin of an affected twin (not recorded which). CDR3 sequence: CASSMTGYATNEKLFF.